The entry that follows covers one T cell receptor (beta chain) sequence. Germline V gene data show CDR1 as SEHNR and CDR2 as FQNEAQ (reference sequence). V shed 5 bases and J 3 bases; nucleotides not matched to a gene: 8. This CDR3 contains 15 residues. High-throughput TCR beta sequencing covered peripheral CD8+ and CD4+ T cells. This sample was taken from a study of CD8 T cells in Susac syndrome. It was with random hexamers that roughly 0.5 to 1 ug RNA was reverse transcribed. TCRdb reprocessed the immunoSEQ multiplex PCR reads with MiXCR, giving one entry per CDR3 protein. The sample holds about 250,000 distinct CDR3 sequences, 85% to 95% seen once.

This receptor was taken from a human donor with multiple sclerosis. The chain combines TRBV7-9 with TRBJ2-7; 9 bases line up with TRBD1. The sample comprised CD4+ T cells from PBMCs. The DNA of the CDR3 is TGTGCCAGCAGCCTAGGGGGACAGGGTATCTACGAGCAGTACTTC. As protein: CASSLGGQGIYEQYF.